These 24 T cell receptor beta chains share one sample of origin, sequenced in a study of cytomegalovirus exposure and HLA in healthy donors. Clones were sequenced by immunoSEQ multiplex PCR, and TCRdb holds only the in-frame ones, with some missing. This table holds about 130,000 clones, approximately 90% found once. Input material: PBMCs. The receptors were sampled from a woman in her 30s in good health and CMV-seropositive.

V is TRBV27 and J is TRBJ2-5; possibly TRBD2 for D (7 bases). This CDR3 is built from 14 residues. V gave up 6 bases and J gave up 5 bases, with 16 bases separating them. Per the germline V gene, CDR1 is MNHEY and CDR2 is SMNVEV (reference sequence). CDR3 residues: CASSDRGAGETQYF. CDR3 in DNA: TGTGCCAGCAGCGACCGGGGGGCGGGGGAGACCCAGTACTTC.

The rearrangement uses TRBV6-5 and TRBJ1-5; D perhaps matches TRBD1 (5 bases). The ends were cut back, 6 bases at V and 4 bases at J, with 16 bases in the middle. CDR3 length equals 15 residues. Germline-derived CDR1 and CDR2 are MNHEY and SVGAGI. The CDR3 DNA reads as TGTGCCAGCAGATCTGCGGGGGTCGGGAATCAGCCCCAGCATTTT. This codes for CASRSAGVGNQPQHF.

The J gene is TRBJ1-5, the V gene TRBV5-1; a weak D match, TRBD1 (5 bases). Germline V gene data show CDR1 as SGHRS and CDR2 as YFSETQ. V lost 0 bases and J 7 bases, leaving 14 bases between the germline ends. The CDR3 totals 15 residues. The DNA for the CDR3 is TGCGCCAGCAGCTTGGATGGAGGGGTCCGCCAGCCCCAGCATTTT. Residues: CASSLDGGVRQPQHF. Together with reference TRBV5-1 and TRBJ1-5, the CDR3 gives the full variable domain: KAGVTQTPRYLIKTRGQQVTLSCSPISGHRSVSWYQQTPGQGLQFLFEYFSETQRNKGNFPGRFSGRQFSNSRSEMNVSTLELGDSALYLCASSLDGGVRQPQHFGDGTRLSIL.

CDR3 bases: TGTGCCAGCAGTTTCGGGGCAGGGGGCAACGAGCAGTACTTC. It encodes CASSFGAGGNEQYF. The chain is built from TRBV28 and TRBJ2-7, with 8 positions matching TRBD1. This CDR3 has 14 residues. CDR1 MDHEN and CDR2 SYDVKM come from the germline V gene. V trimming: 3 bases; J trimming: 5 bases; junction bases outside the gene matches: 6. The full variable domain, with the rest looked up from reference TRBV28 and TRBJ2-7, is DVKVTQSSRYLVKRTGEKVFLECVQDMDHENMFWYRQDPGLGLRLIYFSYDVKMKEKGDIPEGYSVSREKKERFSLILESASTNQTSMYLCASSFGAGGNEQYFGPGTRLTVT.

The chain links TRBV7-2 to TRBJ2-7, with 16 bases lining up with TRBD2. Germline CDR1 and CDR2: SGHTA and FQGNSA. The CDR3 runs to 18 residues. With 4 bases clipped from V and 3 bases from J, the junction kept 9 bases outside the gene matches. The CDR3 region has the DNA TGTGCCAGCAGCTACGGGACTAGCGGGGGGGAATTTGTCTACGAGCAGTACTTC. This gives the protein CASSYGTSGGEFVYEQYF.

The chain employs TRBV5-4 and TRBJ2-7, with TRBD1 matching 7 bases. With V trimmed by 4 bases and J by 2 bases, 9 bases remained unmatched. From germline, CDR1 is SGHNT and CDR2 YYREEE (reference sequence). The CDR3 is 15 residues long. The CDR3: CASSGDRVGPYEQYF. CDR3 bases: TGTGCCAGCAGCGGAGACAGGGTTGGGCCCTACGAGCAGTACTTC.

The chain is built from TRBV27 and TRBJ1-1; D unclear. The ends were cut back, 3 bases at V and 6 bases at J, with 17 bases in the middle. The germline V gene has CDR1 MNHEY and CDR2 SMNVEV (reference sequence). The CDR3 sequence is 15 residues long. The CDR3 loop reads CASSFSSRAGAEAFF. CDR3 bases: TGTGCCAGCAGTTTCTCCTCGAGGGCTGGGGCTGAAGCTTTCTTT.

CDR3 sequence (DNA): TGTGCCAGCAGTCCCGTCGTCGGGGAGCTGTTTTTT. Protein sequence: CASSPVVGELFF. This chain joins TRBV28 and TRBJ2-2; D is uncertain. This CDR3 contains 12 residues. Trimming cost V 5 bases and J 7 bases, with 8 bases left between them. The germline V gene has CDR1 MDHEN and CDR2 SYDVKM.

Here the CDR3 DNA reads TGTGCCAGCAGCGTAGCGGGAGGTCCAACAGATACGCAGTATTTT. Protein product: CASSVAGGPTDTQYF. The chain employs TRBV9 and TRBJ2-3, with 7 bases identical to TRBD2. The CDR3 has 15 amino acids. J lost 3 bases, V lost 0 bases, and 4 bases had no gene match. CDR1 and CDR2 from the germline V gene are SGDLS and YYNGEE.

This clone was seen a single time. For the CDR3, the DNA is TGTGCCATCAGTGAGTCGACCGGGGGTGTTCGGGAGACCCAGTACTTC. It codes for CAISESTGGVRETQYF. This chain links TRBV10-3 with TRBJ2-5, with a weak D call TRBD2 (6 bases). The CDR3 loop spans 16 amino acids. Germline loops: CDR1 ENHRY, CDR2 SYGVKD. The V end lost 0 bases, the J end lost 5 bases, and 16 bases lay between the germline ends.

The CDR3 reads CASTRGRTNTGELFF. The CDR3 nucleotides read TGTGCCAGCACCAGGGGTCGGACGAACACCGGGGAGCTGTTTTTT. The rearrangement uses TRBV2 and TRBJ2-2, with D possibly being TRBD1 (6 bases). The germline V gene has CDR1 SNHLY and CDR2 FYNNEI. V gave up 7 bases and J gave up 0 bases, with 12 bases separating them. The CDR3 runs to 15 residues.

The J gene is TRBJ2-7, the V gene TRBV6-1, with 7 positions matching TRBD1. The V gene's germline CDR1 is MNHNS and CDR2 SASEGT. The CDR3 covers 17 residues. Unmatched junction bases numbered 14, after V lost 2 bases and J lost 4 bases. The CDR3 nucleotides are TGTGCCAGCAGTGAAAGTGGAACGGCAGGGGGTACTTACGAGCAGTACTTC. Amino acid sequence: CASSESGTAGGTYEQYF.

The chain employs TRBV2 and TRBJ2-5; 15 nucleotides line up with TRBD2. V lost 6 bases and J lost 5; bases outside the gene matches: 7. Germline V gene data show CDR1 as SNHLY and CDR2 as FYNNEI. The CDR3 has 16 residues. This chain's CDR3 is CASRAGLAGGGETQYF. The CDR3, as DNA: TGTGCCAGCAGGGCGGGACTAGCGGGAGGAGGGGAGACCCAGTACTTC.

The chain joins TRBV27 to TRBJ1-2, with a tentative D call TRBD1 (5 bases). Between the trimmed V and J ends, which lost 2 bases and 3 bases, there was a span of 7 bases. CDR3 length: 13 residues. Germline lookup yields CDR1 MNHEY and CDR2 SMNVEV (reference sequence). The CDR3 DNA reads TGTGCCAGCAGTTTAGGGGGGTACTATGGCTACACCTTC. Translated, it gives CASSLGGYYGYTF.

This chain links TRBV11-2 with TRBJ2-1; 12 nucleotides align to TRBD2. CDR1 and CDR2 (germline): SGHAT, FQNNGV. Trimming removed 1 base from V and 1 base from J; junction bases left unmatched: 8. The CDR3 runs to 19 residues. The CDR3 reads CASSLVAPGLAGSYNEQFF. CDR3 coding DNA: TGTGCCAGCAGCTTAGTCGCCCCGGGACTAGCGGGTTCCTACAATGAGCAGTTCTTC.

CDR3 in amino acids: CASSLNPQGAYEQYF. The CDR3, as DNA: TGTGCCAGCAGTTTAAATCCCCAGGGGGCGTACGAGCAGTACTTC. This chain uses TRBV27 with TRBJ2-7; 8 nucleotides agree with TRBD1. The V gene end was trimmed by 2 bases and the J gene end by 4 bases; junction bases not matched to a gene: 7. Germline V gives CDR1 MNHEY, CDR2 SMNVEV (reference sequence). The CDR3 extends over 15 amino acids.

This chain joins TRBV29-1 and TRBJ1-1; D is unresolved. This CDR3 is built from 10 residues. The V end lost 7 bases, the J end lost 5 bases, and 8 bases lay between the germline ends. The V gene's germline CDR1 is SQVTM and CDR2 ANQGSEA. The DNA of the CDR3 is TGCAGCGCCGGGTGGACTGAAGCTTTCTTT. It encodes CSAGWTEAFF.

This sequence joins TRBV5-1 and TRBJ1-3; 8 bases agree with TRBD1. V was pared by 2 bases and J by 2 bases, with 3 bases of the junction left unmatched. This CDR3 has 15 amino acids. From germline, CDR1 is SGHRS and CDR2 YFSETQ. The CDR3 loop reads CASSLGTGAGNTIYF. The CDR3 region has the DNA TGCGCCAGCAGCTTAGGGACAGGCGCTGGAAACACCATATATTTT.

V and J are TRBV15 and TRBJ1-2, with D tentatively TRBD1 (5 bases). Germline V CDR1 and CDR2: LNHNV, YYDKDF (reference sequence). V lost 5 bases to trimming and J lost 7 bases, with 14 bases between them. The length of the CDR3 is 13 residues. The CDR3 loop reads CATSQRGVGGYTF. CDR3 DNA: TGTGCCACCAGCCAGCGGGGGGTCGGTGGCTACACCTTC.

This chain connects TRBV6-5 to TRBJ1-2; tentatively, D is TRBD1 (6 bases). CDR3 length equals 13 residues. The V end lost 2 bases, the J end lost 4 bases, and 8 bases lay between the germline ends. Per the germline V gene, CDR1 is MNHEY and CDR2 is SVGAGI. In DNA, the CDR3 is TGTGCCAGCAGTTACAGGGGGATCTATGGCTACACCTTC. The encoded protein is CASSYRGIYGYTF.

The chain has TRBV19 and TRBJ1-4; D unresolved. This CDR3 is 14 amino acids long. Germline V gives CDR1 LNHDA, CDR2 SQIVND (reference sequence). V lost 3 bases, J lost 5 bases, and 10 bases lay in between. The CDR3 coding sequence is TGTGCCAGTAGTATTAGAGGTGGAAATGAAAAACTGTTTTTT. Translated: CASSIRGGNEKLFF.

This chain links TRBV6-1 with TRBJ2-7; D is unresolved. From germline, CDR1 is MNHNS and CDR2 SASEGT. Trimming stripped 5 bases from V and 3 bases from J, with 11 bases between. The CDR3 is 13 residues long. CDR3 protein: CASSFTVGYEQYF. The CDR3 region has the DNA TGTGCCAGCAGTTTCACGGTCGGCTACGAGCAGTACTTC.

The chain has TRBV6-1 and TRBJ2-5; 8 bases match TRBD2. The CDR3 loop spans 12 amino acids. Germline CDR1 MNHNS, CDR2 SASEGT. V gave up 10 bases and J gave up 5 bases; unmatched junction bases: 6. The CDR3 bases are TGTGCCAACCGACCGGGGGGGGAGACCCAGTACTTC. Protein: CANRPGGETQYF.

The chain has TRBV19 and TRBJ1-5; 7 nucleotides align to TRBD1. Germline values: CDR1 LNHDA, CDR2 SQIVND (reference sequence). Unmatched junction bases numbered 7, after V lost 3 bases and J lost 5 bases. The CDR3 sequence is 15 residues long. Here the CDR3 reads CASSMTGTEYQPQHF. As DNA, the CDR3 is TGTGCCAGTAGTATGACAGGGACAGAATATCAGCCCCAGCATTTT.